The 8 T cell receptor beta chains presented below share a single source sample, sequenced in a study of blood T cells in healthy people across ages. Together with a sample-barcoded 5' primer, a J-beta primer mix was included in a second PCR lasting 7 to 11 cycles. TCRdb fed the 5' RACE reads into MiXCR, producing one record per CDR3 protein. The sample consists of over 950,000 distinct CDR3 sequences, approximately 38% of them appearing once. What was sequenced was blood. Every receptor here comes from a young man in good health.

V gene TRBV6-5 combines with J gene TRBJ1-2, with TRBD1 as a possible D gene (5 bases). The CDR3 is made up of 16 amino acids. Deletions cut 6 bases from V and 6 bases from J, with 23 bases between. Germline CDR1 MNHEY, CDR2 SVGAGI. DNA for the CDR3: TGTGCCAGCAGCACGCCAAGGAGGGGCCGTGGGGATGGCTACACCTTC. Amino acids: CASSTPRRGRGDGYTF.

This sequence joins TRBV7-3 and TRBJ2-1, with 7 bases aligning to TRBD1. Trimming at V came to 2 bases and at J to 1 base, leaving 8 bases not matched to a gene. Looked up from germline, CDR1 is SGHTA and CDR2 is FQGTGA. The CDR3 is 17 residues long. The DNA of the CDR3 is TGTGCCAGCAGCTTAGATGGAAGGGGGCGATCCTACAATGAGCAGTTCTTC. Translated: CASSLDGRGRSYNEQFF.

This clonotype was counted between two and nine times. This sequence joins TRBV20-1 and TRBJ1-5; the D gene is possibly TRBD1 (5 bases). This CDR3 has 14 amino acids. Trimming shortened V by 3 bases and J by 6 bases, and 15 bases separated the two germline ends. Per the germline V gene, CDR1 is DFQATT and CDR2 is SNEGSKA (reference sequence). CDR3 bases: TGCAGTGCTAGCGGGCAGGGAGGGAGTCAGCCCCAGCATTTT. Translating it yields CSASGQGGSQPQHF.

This clonotype came up a few times. This sequence joins TRBV10-3 and TRBJ1-4, with D possibly TRBD1 on 6 matching bases. There are 13 residues in the CDR3. V lost 2 bases and J 13 bases, leaving 14 bases between the germline ends. CDR1 ENHRY and CDR2 SYGVKD come from the germline V gene. Written as DNA, the CDR3 is TGTGCCATCAGTGAGACAGGGCCCGGTATACTGTTTTTT. Protein product: CAISETGPGILFF.

This chain uses TRBV9 with TRBJ2-1; 7 bases match TRBD1. The tail of the sequence fits TRBJ2-7 better, so the J call may be wrong. The CDR3 is 14 amino acids. Per the germline V gene, CDR1 is SGDLS and CDR2 is YYNGEE. CDR3 DNA sequence: TGTGCCAGCAGCTCCCTGACAGGGTACAATGAGCAGTACTTC. It translates to CASSSLTGYNEQYF.

With respect to this clonotype: The germline gene is not matched at one end of the junction; a read error may be the cause. The genes are TRBV4-3 and TRBJ1-2; 8 nucleotides agree with TRBD1. Per the germline V gene, CDR1 is LGHNA and CDR2 is YSLEER. CDR3 size: 16 residues. Here the CDR3 reads CASSQDETGARYGCTF. For the CDR3, the DNA is TGCGCCAGCAGCCAAGATGAGACAGGGGCCCGCTATGGCTGCACCTTC.

Details on this clonotype: Being one base from a much bigger clone, this may be a read error. The CDR3 sequence is CSVAVSQETQFF. The CDR3, as DNA: TGCAGCGTTGCTGTCAGCCAAGAGACCCAGTTCTTC. The gene calls are TRBV29-1 and TRBJ2-5; D not resolved. With the DNA end fitting TRBJ2-1 better, the J assignment may be wrong. The germline gives CDR1 SQVTM, CDR2 ANQGSEA. The CDR3 length is 12 residues.

The chain employs TRBV6-2 or TRBV6-3 and TRBJ2-1; D possibly corresponds to TRBD2 (5 bases). Trimming pared 8 bases from V and 0 bases from J, leaving 11 bases between. The CDR3 spans 14 residues. From germline, CDR1 is MNHEY and CDR2 SVGEGT. CDR3 sequence (DNA): TGTGCCAGCGTAGCGTCGGGCTCCTACAATGAGCAGTTCTTC. Translated, it gives CASVASGSYNEQFF.